This record looks at one T cell receptor beta chain sequence and its context. Original analysis: The authors estimated nucleated cell counts from reference gene primer amplification. Generated by immunoSEQ multiplex PCR, the TCRdb table keeps only in-frame clones and is missing some. That table furnishes V, J and clone size, whereas the DNA furnished D and trimming. The repertoire has about 130,000 clones, around 75% of them found once; the top ten carry 5%. This sample is part of a study of blood T cell repertoires in COVID-19. In the study overall: The United States, Italy and Spain supplied acute and convalescent COVID-19 samples. Sources were T cells, B-cell-depleted T cells, or PBMCs; the material itself was cDNA or gDNA.

This CDR3 has 16 amino acids. Looked up from germline, CDR1 is SGHAT and CDR2 is FQNNGV. J gave up 4 bases and V 4 bases, and 3 bases lay outside the gene matches. This receptor was obtained from a woman between 70 and 85 years old with COVID-19, enrolled during active disease. Sequencing was carried out using peripheral blood. This chain links TRBV11-2 with TRBJ2-5, with 16 bases lining up with TRBD2. DNA of the CDR3: TGTGCCAGCAGCTCCGGGACTAGCGGGGGGGGAGAGACCCAGTACTTC. Translating it yields CASSSGTSGGGETQYF.